This T cell receptor (beta chain) was sequenced for a study of blood T cells in healthy people across ages. Overall study results and limits: Diversity of TCR beta correlated strongly with naive T cell percentage. The long-lived group displayed more naive CD4+ cells, plus higher diversity, than the aged donors did.

The CDR3 consists of 15 residues. Germline V gives CDR1 MNHEY, CDR2 SVGEGT. V lost 6 bases and J lost 1; bases outside the gene matches: 6. As to this clonotype: The antigen is unknown.

Next came a second PCR, run for roughly 6 to 11 cycles, which used a sample-barcoded 5' primer along with a J-beta primer mix. TCRdb called the 5' RACE reads again in MiXCR, with one record for every CDR3 protein. The table lists more than 800,000 distinct CDR3 sequences, around 30% of them singletons. This clonotype was obtained from a woman of 80 years or more in good health. The sample taken for sequencing was blood. The chain combines TRBV6-2 or TRBV6-3 with TRBJ1-1; TRBD1 aligns across 9 bases. CDR3 in DNA: TGTGCCAGCAGCTTATCGGACAGGGGGAACACTGAAGCTTTCTTT. This gives the protein CASSLSDRGNTEAFF.